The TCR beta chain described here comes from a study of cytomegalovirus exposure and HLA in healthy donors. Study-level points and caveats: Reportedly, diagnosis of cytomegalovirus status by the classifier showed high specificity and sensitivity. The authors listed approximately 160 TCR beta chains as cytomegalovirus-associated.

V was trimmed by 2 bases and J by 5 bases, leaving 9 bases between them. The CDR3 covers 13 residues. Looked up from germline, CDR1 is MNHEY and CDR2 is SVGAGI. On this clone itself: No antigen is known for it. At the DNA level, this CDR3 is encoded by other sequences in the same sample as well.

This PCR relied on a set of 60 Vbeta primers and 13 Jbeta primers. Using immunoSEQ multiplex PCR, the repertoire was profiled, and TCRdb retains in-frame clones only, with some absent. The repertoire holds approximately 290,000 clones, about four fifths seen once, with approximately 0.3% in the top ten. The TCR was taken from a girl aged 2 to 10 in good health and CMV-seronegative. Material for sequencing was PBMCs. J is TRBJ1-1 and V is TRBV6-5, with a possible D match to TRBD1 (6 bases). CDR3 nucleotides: TGTGCCAGCAGTTACGTCAGGGGTACTGAAGCTTTCTTT. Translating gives CASSYVRGTEAFF.